This TCR beta chain emerged from a study of T cell responses to AZD1222 COVID-19 vaccine. Study findings and constraints: Baseline seropositivity occurred in only a handful of AZD1222 recipients. It should be noted that donors were predominantly white British and more often female, and clonal diversity was possibly underestimated. Reports say nearly half of spike-specific TCRs go after unmutated variant regions.

Details on this clone: The antigen remains undetermined.

The protocol was immunoSEQ multiplex PCR, while the TCRdb copy is restricted to in-frame clones and leaves out a portion. The repertoire has more than 150,000 clones, approximately 90% of them found once; the top ten carry about 6.1%. Germline V gene sequence: CDR1 MGHDK, CDR2 SYGVNS. The V end lost 4 bases, the J end lost 7 bases, and 16 bases lay between the germline ends. This CDR3 is 15 amino acids long. The sequence derives from an adult in good health. Source: peripheral blood, taken on day 0 of AZD1222 vaccination. The chain carries TRBV25-1 and TRBJ1-4; no reliable D call. As DNA, the CDR3 is TGTGCCAGCAGTGTTAGTTCCTGGAGGAGTGAAAAACTGTTTTTT. Its translation is CASSVSSWRSEKLFF.